What follows are 25 T cell receptor beta chains derived from one specimen sequenced in a study of identical twins. TCRdb itself ran the 5' RACE reads through MiXCR, one entry per CDR3 protein. The data show more than 1.5 million distinct CDR3 sequences, roughly 35% seen once. Specimen: cord blood. The receptors were gathered from a newborn girl in good health.

This sequence joins TRBV4-1 and TRBJ2-1, with D tentatively TRBD2 (6 bases). This CDR3 has 15 residues. Germline V gene sequence: CDR1 MGHRA, CDR2 YSYEKL. Trimming left V 1 base short and J 13 bases short, with 20 bases between. The DNA for the CDR3 is TGCGCCAGCAGCCAAGTAGGGCTAGCGCAAGAGACCCAGTTCTTC. Translated, it gives CASSQVGLAQETQFF.

The genes are TRBV5-6 and TRBJ2-3; 7 positions match TRBD2. The CDR3 contains 18 residues. V gave up 4 bases and J gave up 5 bases; unmatched junction bases: 19. CDR1 and CDR2 (germline): SGHDT, YYEEEE. The CDR3 protein is CASSPRFTSAHKGDTQYF. CDR3 nucleotide sequence: TGTGCCAGCAGCCCCCGGTTTACTAGCGCACACAAGGGAGATACGCAGTATTTT. The full variable domain, its missing parts supplied by reference TRBV5-6 and TRBJ2-3, is DAGVTQSPTHLIKTRGQQVTLRCSPKSGHDTVSWYQQALGQGPQFIFQYYEEEERQRGNFPDRFSGHQFPNYSSELNVNALLLGDSALYLCASSPRFTSAHKGDTQYFGPGTRLTVL.

This clonotype has only a few counts. This chain uses TRBV2 with TRBJ1-1; no firm D call. CDR3 length: 13 amino acids. V was clipped by 4 bases and J by 3 bases, with 9 bases between them. Germline-derived CDR1 and CDR2 are SNHLY and FYNNEI. The CDR3 region has the DNA TGTGCCAGCAGTGGGGTCCGTTACACTGAAGCTTTCTTT. It yields the protein CASSGVRYTEAFF.

Concerning this clonotype itself: This may be a read error, as it is one base from a much larger clone. The chain has TRBV29-1 and TRBJ1-2; TRBD1 might be the D (6 bases). Germline CDR1 is SQVTM and CDR2 is ANQGSEA. The CDR3 contains 12 residues. Trimming removed 3 bases at V and 7 bases at J, with 12 bases between. For the CDR3, the DNA is TGCAGCGTTGAGGCAGGGGATGGTGGCTACACCTTC. Its translation: CSVEAGDGGYTF.

This clonotype was counted only a few times. This chain uses TRBV5-1 with TRBJ2-1; 9 nucleotides align to TRBD1. The closer fit of TRBJ2-7 to the DNA end suggests the J call may be wrong. The CDR3 is 16 amino acids. Germline V gene data show CDR1 as SGHRS and CDR2 as YFSETQ. The CDR3 region is CASSLGRDRDYNEQYF. The CDR3, as DNA: TGCGCCAGCAGCTTGGGCCGGGACAGGGACTACAATGAGCAGTACTTC.

This clonotype was found a few times. V usage is TRBV2 and J usage is TRBJ1-1, with D possibly TRBD1 on 5 matching bases. Germline V lookup: CDR1 SNHLY, CDR2 FYNNEI. Trimming removed 8 bases at V and 2 bases at J, with 21 bases between. The CDR3 contains 16 residues. This CDR3 reads CASSPGPPQSNTEAFF. The CDR3 nucleotides read TGTGCCAGCTCACCGGGACCCCCTCAAAGCAACACTGAAGCTTTCTTT.

The rearrangement uses TRBV2 and TRBJ2-1, with 7 nucleotides matching TRBD2. The J call may be mistaken, given a closer DNA end match to TRBJ2-7. The CDR3 spans 17 residues. In germline, CDR1 is SNHLY, CDR2 FYNNEI. The CDR3 here is CASSGQRGLSSYNEQYF. For the CDR3, the DNA is TGTGCCAGCAGTGGTCAGCGGGGATTGAGCTCCTACAATGAGCAGTACTTC.

This clonotype was observed a few times. The V and J genes are TRBV5-4 and TRBJ2-1; TRBD2 agrees at 7 bases. V trimming: 3 bases; J trimming: 5 bases; junction bases outside the gene matches: 5. From germline, CDR1 is SGHNT and CDR2 YYREEE (reference sequence). The CDR3 sequence is 14 residues long. The CDR3 sequence: CASSSGGLHNEQFF. Written as DNA, the CDR3 is TGTGCCAGCAGCTCGGGGGGTCTCCACAATGAGCAGTTCTTC. Filled out from reference TRBV5-4 and TRBJ2-1, the complete variable domain reads ETGVTQSPTHLIKTRGQQVTLRCSSQSGHNTVSWYQQALGQGPQFIFQYYREEENGRGNFPPRFSGLQFPNYSSELNVNALELDDSALYLCASSSGGLHNEQFFGPGTRLTVL.

This clonotype came up many times. The V gene is TRBV9, the J gene TRBJ2-7, with 7 positions matching TRBD2. From germline, CDR1 is SGDLS and CDR2 YYNGEE. This CDR3 has 15 amino acids. The V gene end was trimmed by 0 bases and the J gene end by 2 bases; junction bases not matched to a gene: 5. The CDR3, as DNA: TGTGCCAGCAGCGTAGGACTAGCAGCTACCTACGAGCAGTACTTC. It codes for CASSVGLAATYEQYF.

The sample holds a few counts of this clonotype. The rearrangement uses TRBV15 and TRBJ1-2; 8 nucleotides match TRBD1. The CDR3 extends over 13 amino acids. CDR1 is LNHNV and CDR2 is YYDKDF in the germline V gene (reference sequence). The J segment lost 7 bases and the V segment lost 3 bases, leaving 4 bases of the junction unmatched. The CDR3, as DNA: TGTGCCACCAGCAGTGACAGGGGCGGTGGCTACACCTTC. This translates into CATSSDRGGGYTF.

This clonotype was detected only a few times. The chain has TRBV4-1 and TRBJ2-1; 7 bases line up with TRBD1. The germline V gene has CDR1 MGHRA and CDR2 YSYEKL. The CDR3 covers 13 residues. V trimming: 2 bases; J trimming: 6 bases; junction bases outside the gene matches: 1. CDR3 residues: CASSQRQGNEQFF. The CDR3 nucleotides are TGCGCCAGCAGCCAACGACAGGGCAATGAGCAGTTCTTC.

The chain couples TRBV7-8 to TRBJ2-3; D is perhaps TRBD1 (6 bases). Trimming pared 5 bases from V and 3 bases from J, leaving 21 bases between. This CDR3 spans 17 amino acids. In germline, CDR1 is SGHVS, CDR2 FQNEAQ. This CDR3 is CASSPTRTAGPTDTQYF. DNA for the CDR3: TGTGCCAGCAGCCCAACTCGGACAGCCGGTCCAACAGATACGCAGTATTTT.

V and J are TRBV12-5 and TRBJ2-1; D might be TRBD2 (6 bases). The CDR3 loop spans 12 amino acids. Trimming cost V 5 bases and J 8 bases, with 10 bases left between them. Per germline, CDR1 LGHNT and CDR2 FRNRAP. This CDR3 is CASGTTGDEQFF. Here the CDR3 DNA reads TGTGCTAGTGGTACCACGGGAGATGAGCAGTTCTTC. Looking up the rest from reference TRBV12-5 and TRBJ2-1 gives the full variable domain: DARVTQTPRHKVTEMGQEVTMRCQPILGHNTVFWYRQTMMQGLELLAYFRNRAPLDDSGMPKDRFSAEMPDATLATLKIQPSEPRDSAVYFCASGTTGDEQFFGPGTRLTVL.

The chain combines TRBV24-1 with TRBJ2-7; weak D call: TRBD1 (7 bases). V was clipped by 4 bases and J by 5 bases, with 11 bases between them. Looked up from germline, CDR1 is KGHDR and CDR2 is SFDVKD. CDR3 size: 13 residues. Here the CDR3 reads CATSETGEDEQYF. Here the CDR3 DNA reads TGTGCCACCAGTGAAACAGGGGAGGACGAGCAGTACTTC.

The chain combines TRBV27 with TRBJ2-1; D remains ambiguous. The V and J ends lost 2 bases and 10 bases respectively, with 15 bases between them. Germline assignment: CDR1 MNHEY and CDR2 SMNVEV (reference sequence). The CDR3 runs to 14 residues. The CDR3 region has the DNA TGTGCCAGCAGTTTAGGCGGCCCCGGGTACGAGCAGTTCTTC. It is translated as CASSLGGPGYEQFF.

The table lists this clonotype with many counts. J is TRBJ1-6 and V is TRBV29-1, with D unresolved. V was shortened by 0 bases and J by 5 bases, with 17 bases between the two germline ends. The CDR3 has 17 amino acids. CDR1 and CDR2 (germline): SQVTM, ANQGSEA. CDR3 DNA sequence: TGCAGCGTTGAAGAACTGAGGTGTTTATCCGATAATTCACCCCTCCACTTT. It yields the protein CSVEELRCLSDNSPLHF. The full variable domain, completed using reference TRBV29-1 and TRBJ1-6, is SAVISQKPSRDICQRGTSLTIQCQVDSQVTMMFWYRQQPGQSLTLIATANQGSEATYESGFVIDKFPISRPNLTFSTLTVSNMSPEDSSIYLCSVEELRCLSDNSPLHFGNGTRLTVT.

This clonotype was seen only a few times. The rearrangement joins TRBV20-1 to TRBJ1-5; TRBD1 matches at 9 bases. CDR1 and CDR2 (germline): DFQATT, SNEGSKA (reference sequence). There are 15 residues in the CDR3. V was clipped by 4 bases and J by 9 bases; unmatched bases: 13. CDR3 in amino acids: CSANPGQGSSRPQHF. The CDR3 region has the DNA TGCAGTGCTAATCCGGGACAGGGAAGTTCTCGGCCCCAGCATTTT.

This clonotype has ten or more counts. Relative to the germline gene, one junction end is altered; a read error may explain this. The V and J genes are TRBV7-2 and TRBJ2-7; D not resolved. Germline CDR1 SGHTA, CDR2 FQGNSA. This CDR3 is built from 11 residues. The CDR3 region is CASSLGYGQYF. In DNA form, the CDR3 reads TGTGCCAGCAGCTTAGGATACGGGCAGTACTTC.

The chain employs TRBV3-1 and TRBJ1-2; TRBD1 might be the D (6 bases). The germline CDR1 and CDR2 sequences are LGHDT and YNNKEL (reference sequence). The CDR3 spans 15 residues. V was pared by 6 bases and J by 4 bases, with 18 bases between. CDR3 amino acids: CASSPDRSLVYGYTF. The CDR3 region has the DNA TGTGCCAGCAGTCCCGACAGGAGTCTGGTCTATGGCTACACCTTC.

The J gene is TRBJ2-3, the V gene TRBV3-1, with D possibly called TRBD1 or TRBD2 (5 bases each). V was clipped by 6 bases and J by 8 bases, with 21 bases between them. There are 15 residues in the CDR3. Per the germline V gene, CDR1 is LGHDT and CDR2 is YNNKEL (reference sequence). The CDR3 protein is CASRQRLGAVGTQYF. The CDR3 DNA sequence: TGTGCCAGCAGGCAACGACTCGGGGCGGTCGGTACGCAGTATTTT.

V gene TRBV9 combines with J gene TRBJ2-5, with D tentatively TRBD2 (5 bases). Germline CDR1 is SGDLS and CDR2 is YYNGEE. The CDR3 has 15 residues. V was trimmed by 0 bases and J by 2 bases, leaving 11 bases between them. CDR3 DNA sequence: TGTGCCAGCAGCGTAGTATCGGGGAGTCAAGAGACCCAGTACTTC. Its translation is CASSVVSGSQETQYF.

V gene TRBV6-6 combines with J gene TRBJ1-5, with D perhaps matching TRBD1 (5 bases). The CDR3 loop spans 14 amino acids. The germline V gene encodes CDR1 MNHNY and CDR2 SVGAGI (reference sequence). V was pared by 6 bases and J by 3 bases, with 12 bases between. The CDR3 reads CASSPGRDNQPQHF. The CDR3 bases are TGTGCCAGCAGCCCAGGGCGGGACAATCAGCCCCAGCATTTT.

The chain employs TRBV20-1 and TRBJ1-6; no definite D call. Trimming left V 6 bases short and J 5 bases short, with 11 bases between. Germline-derived CDR1 and CDR2 are DFQATT and SNEGSKA (reference sequence). The length of the CDR3 is 13 residues. CDR3 bases: TGCAGTGCCAGATCGACGAATAATTCACCCCTCCACTTT. Protein sequence: CSARSTNNSPLHF.

This clonotype has just a few counts. J is TRBJ2-3 and V is TRBV9, with 11 bases aligning to TRBD2. V dropped 0 bases and J dropped 1; count of bases not matched to a gene: 4. The germline CDR1 and CDR2 sequences are SGDLS and YYNGEE. The CDR3 totals 17 residues. Written as DNA, the CDR3 is TGTGCCAGCAGCGTAGCCCCGACTAGCGGGGGCACAGATACGCAGTATTTT. It encodes CASSVAPTSGGTDTQYF.

This clonotype appeared a few times. The chain joins TRBV25-1 to TRBJ2-6; 7 bases agree with TRBD2. V shed 3 bases and J 2 bases; nucleotides not matched to a gene: 4. There are 16 residues in the CDR3. Germline V lookup: CDR1 MGHDK, CDR2 SYGVNS. CDR3 in DNA: TGTGCCAGCAGTGATTTGGGGACTACTGGGGCCAACGTCCTGACTTTC. It specifies CASSDLGTTGANVLTF.